Sequencing of this T cell receptor beta chain was carried out in a study of OX40 agonist ivuxolimab in advanced cancers. At the level of the study: There were three patients with partial responses, one having hepatocellular carcinoma and two cutaneous melanoma.

Points on this clone: Its antigen is as yet unknown.

Only in-frame clones appear in the TCRdb table, and some are missing; sequencing was by immunoSEQ multiplex PCR. This repertoire shows tens of thousands of clones, about four fifths found once; its top ten account for roughly 24%. There are 14 residues in the CDR3. Germline lookup yields CDR1 MDHEN and CDR2 SYDVKM. V lost 6 bases and J lost 7; bases outside the gene matches: 10. Regarding the study as a whole: Both blood CD4+ and CD8+ T cells showed clonal growth by week 6 at 0.1 to 3.0 mg/kg. Expanded clones were, on average, more numerous in CD8+ T cells than in CD4+.

The sequencing used CD4+ or CD8+ T cells sorted from blood, collected in a trial of the OX40 agonist ivuxolimab. V is TRBV28 and J is TRBJ1-2; 8 bases fit TRBD1. This clonotype originated in an adult with an advanced solid tumor such as melanoma, head and neck, liver or kidney cancer. Here the CDR3 reads CASREIGTGPGYTF. The CDR3 region has the DNA TGTGCCAGCAGGGAAATTGGGACAGGTCCTGGCTACACCTTC.